A selection of T cell receptor beta chains follows, all from one sample in a study of T-cell reconstitution after alpha-beta-depleted transplantation in children. One entry per CDR3 protein, called by TCRdb with MiXCR from the PCR reads. The sample yields about 58,000 distinct CDR3 sequences, roughly 45% seen once. Material: PBMCs, mostly from graft donor cells, obtained 360 days after TCRalphabeta/CD19-depleted stem cell transplant. The receptors were gathered from a male patient between 10 and 17 years old who had a stem cell transplant for acute lymphoblastic leukemia, so the T cells may come from the graft donor. Both conserved end residues are part of each CDR3. Fields, in order: J gene, clone size, D gene, V gene, CDR3 protein, CDR3 DNA. D genes are given only for firm matches. Size is stated for part of the rows, as once, few or many counts, or as a class when the clone is expanded.

TRBJ2-7 . . TRBV25-1 CASSPGRGSGSYEQYF TGTGCCAGCAGTCCGGGTAGGGGGTCGGGGTCCTACGAGCAGTACTTC
TRBJ2-7 . TRBD2 TRBV28 CASSTISGRVGEQYF TGTGCCAGCAGTACCATTAGCGGGAGGGTGGGAGAGCAGTACTTC
TRBJ2-7 . . TRBV13 CASSLKGLGVYEQYF TGTGCCAGCAGCTTAAAGGGGCTCGGGGTCTACGAGCAGTACTTC
TRBJ2-2 once . TRBV5-1 CASSPHPLGTGELFF TGCGCCAGCAGCCCTCACCCTCTAGGAACCGGGGAGCTGTTTTTT
TRBJ2-7 . TRBD2 TRBV11-2 CASSLWTSGSYEQYF TGTGCCAGCAGCTTATGGACTAGCGGGAGTTACGAGCAGTACTTC
TRBJ2-1 . TRBD2 TRBV6-1 CASSLGTSGNNEQFF TGTGCCAGCAGCCTCGGGACTAGCGGGAACAATGAGCAGTTCTTC
TRBJ2-6 . . TRBV24-1 CATSVGGPLSGANVLTF TGTGCCACCAGTGTAGGAGGGCCCCTCTCTGGGGCCAACGTCCTGACTTTC
TRBJ2-3 . . TRBV7-3 CASSLSPSEVDTQYF TGTGCCAGCAGCTTAAGCCCTAGCGAGGTAGATACGCAGTATTTT
TRBJ2-7 few . TRBV29-1 CSVEDLLEGTGFYEQYF TGCAGCGTTGAAGATCTTCTGGAGGGAACAGGGTTCTACGAGCAGTACTTC
TRBJ2-7 . TRBD2 TRBV7-9 CASSFRLAGVGEQYF TGTGCCAGCAGCTTCCGACTAGCGGGAGTCGGGGAGCAGTACTTC
TRBJ1-2 . . TRBV6-6 CASTQGGGYTF TGTGCCAGCACCCAGGGTGGTGGCTACACCTTC
TRBJ1-5 . . TRBV12-3/TRBV12-4 CASSFLGVPQHF TGTGCCAGCAGTTTTTTAGGGGTGCCCCAGCATTTT
TRBJ2-7 . . TRBV20-1 CSVPVVSYEQYF TGCAGTGTACCCGTGGTGTCCTACGAGCAGTACTTC
TRBJ2-6 many . TRBV7-3 CASSFMIAPGANVLTF TGTGCCAGCAGCTTTATGATCGCGCCTGGGGCCAACGTCCTGACTTTC
TRBJ2-7 . . TRBV4-3 CASSQAGGGSSYEQYF TGCGCCAGCAGCCAAGCAGGCGGAGGAAGCTCCTACGAGCAGTACTTC
TRBJ2-5 . . TRBV10-3 CAIGSRRAQYF TGTGCCATCGGTAGCCGAAGGGCCCAGTACTTC
TRBJ2-1 . . TRBV11-2 CASSLVSPTYNEQFF TGTGCCAGCAGCTTAGTGAGCCCCACCTACAATGAGCAGTTCTTC
TRBJ1-1 . . TRBV29-1 CSVGGGTEAFF TGCAGCGTTGGGGGAGGGACTGAAGCTTTCTTT
TRBJ1-1 . . TRBV29-1 CSVAGTTASPTEAFF TGCAGCGTCGCCGGGACAACGGCCTCCCCCACTGAAGCTTTCTTT
TRBJ2-3 . . TRBV20-1 CSPRRTDTQYF TGCAGTCCTCGAAGGACAGATACGCAGTATTTT
TRBJ2-1 once TRBD2 TRBV5-1 CASSAHAGVVNEQFF TGCGCCAGCAGCGCCCACGCGGGAGTCGTGAATGAGCAGTTCTTC
TRBJ2-3 . . TRBV12-3/TRBV12-4 CASSHSDTQYF TGTGCCAGCAGTCACAGCGATACGCAGTATTTT
TRBJ2-7 few . TRBV29-1 CSVATGSGSYEQYF TGCAGCGTTGCCACCGGGAGTGGGTCCTACGAGCAGTACTTC
TRBJ1-4 few . TRBV7-8 CASSSSTATNEKLFF TGTGCCAGCAGCTCCTCAACCGCAACTAATGAAAAACTGTTTTTT
TRBJ2-1 . TRBD1 TRBV3-1 CASTGQGYNEQFF TGTGCCAGCACGGGACAGGGATACAATGAGCAGTTCTTC
TRBJ2-7 few . TRBV10-3 CAISEGYEQYF TGTGCCATCAGTGAGGGGTACGAGCAGTACTTC
TRBJ2-7 . TRBD1 TRBV6-1 CASSQTGTSYEQYF TGTGCCAGCAGTCAGACAGGGACCTCCTACGAGCAGTACTTC
TRBJ2-7 . . TRBV11-2 CASSLDLLLEQYF TGTGCCAGCAGCTTAGATCTTCTCCTCGAGCAGTACTTC
TRBJ2-2 . . TRBV5-1 CASSTRREPTGELFF TGCGCCAGCAGCACCCGGAGGGAGCCCACCGGGGAGCTGTTTTTT
TRBJ2-1 . TRBD2 TRBV11-1 CASSLGQAGLADYNEQFF TGTGCCAGCAGCCTTGGACAGGCGGGACTAGCGGACTACAATGAGCAGTTCTTC
TRBJ2-1 . . TRBV7-9 CASSRSGPYNEQFF TGTGCCAGCTCCAGAAGCGGACCATACAATGAGCAGTTCTTC
TRBJ1-1 few TRBD1 TRBV19 CASSATGGNTEAFF TGTGCCAGTAGTGCGACAGGGGGAAACACTGAAGCTTTCTTT
TRBJ2-7 . . TRBV5-1 CASSCDGYF TGCGCCAGCAGCTGCGACGGTTACTTC
TRBJ2-2 few TRBD2 TRBV11-2 CASSPGLADTGELFF TGTGCCAGCAGCCCTGGACTAGCGGACACCGGGGAGCTGTTTTTT
TRBJ2-1 . TRBD2 TRBV7-9 CASSLGVAGDEQFF TGTGCCAGCAGCTTAGGGGTAGCGGGAGATGAGCAGTTCTTC
TRBJ1-1 . . TRBV4-2 CASSQAVMNTEAFF TGTGCCAGCAGCCAAGCCGTCATGAACACTGAAGCTTTCTTT
TRBJ2-5 . . TRBV7-9 CASSITRYQETQYF TGTGCCAGCAGCATTACTAGGTACCAAGAGACCCAGTACTTC
TRBJ1-6 . TRBD1 TRBV12-3/TRBV12-4 CASTKRRGQGSSPLHF TGTGCCAGCACCAAGCGGAGGGGACAGGGGAGTTCACCCCTCCACTTT
TRBJ1-1 few . TRBV6-5 CASSYGGRVTEAFF TGTGCCAGCAGTTATGGGGGGAGGGTCACTGAAGCTTTCTTT
TRBJ2-7 . . TRBV11-2 CASSLVWGYEQYF TGTGCCAGCAGCTTAGTGTGGGGCTACGAGCAGTACTTC
TRBJ2-7 . . TRBV4-1 CASSQEGVSYEQYF TGCGCCAGCAGCCAAGAGGGGGTGAGCTACGAGCAGTACTTC
TRBJ2-1 . . TRBV14 CASSQPSTYNEQFF TGTGCCAGCAGCCAACCTTCCACCTACAATGAGCAGTTCTTC
TRBJ2-2 many . TRBV4-1 CASSRDSSNTGELFF TGCGCCAGCAGCCGGGACTCGTCGAACACCGGGGAGCTGTTTTTT
TRBJ2-2 once . TRBV12-3/TRBV12-4 CASIPSVPNTGELFF TGTGCCAGCATTCCTAGCGTCCCGAACACCGGGGAGCTGTTTTTT
TRBJ1-5 . . TRBV28 CASSLSGPQHF TGTGCCAGCAGTTTATCAGGGCCCCAGCATTTT
TRBJ2-6 . . TRBV18 CASSPFSSGANVLTF TGTGCCAGCTCACCTTTCAGCTCTGGGGCCAACGTCCTGACTTTC
TRBJ2-1 . . TRBV12-3/TRBV12-4 CASSFERGVHNEQFF TGTGCCAGCAGTTTCGAGAGGGGAGTCCACAATGAGCAGTTCTTC
TRBJ2-1 many . TRBV13 CASSLRTAKGNEQFF TGTGCCAGCAGCTTAAGGACAGCCAAAGGGAATGAGCAGTTCTTC
TRBJ2-7 few . TRBV10-3 CAISEGVHEQYF TGTGCCATCAGTGAAGGGGTCCACGAGCAGTACTTC
TRBJ2-5 . . TRBV5-5 CASSLIGTRLPETQYF TGTGCCAGCAGCTTGATTGGGACTCGCCTCCCAGAGACCCAGTACTTC
TRBJ2-3 few TRBD2 TRBV20-1 CSATSGGDSTDTQYF TGCAGTGCTACTAGCGGGGGGGATAGCACAGATACGCAGTATTTT
TRBJ2-1 . TRBD1 TRBV4-1 CASSQGWTGSSYNEQFF TGCGCCAGCAGCCAGGGTTGGACAGGGAGCTCCTACAATGAGCAGTTCTTC
TRBJ2-7 . . TRBV4-1 CASSQELNPYYEQYF TGCGCCAGCAGCCAAGAACTAAACCCATACTACGAGCAGTACTTC